These 20 T cell receptor beta chains came from one sample sequenced in a study of cytomegalovirus exposure and HLA in healthy donors. Primers for the PCR totalled 60 Vbeta and 13 Jbeta. Assay: immunoSEQ multiplex PCR; the TCRdb copy retains only in-frame clones and omits some. The table has about 150,000 clones, around 78% seen once. Specimen: PBMCs. All receptors come from a woman aged 45-65 years in good health and CMV-seropositive.

This clone has more than one count but fewer than ten. The rearrangement links TRBV30 to TRBJ1-1; no clear D. CDR1 GTSNPN and CDR2 SVGIG come from the germline V gene (reference sequence). The CDR3 is 15 residues long. Trimming shortened V by 0 bases and J by 1 base, and 12 bases separated the two germline ends. The CDR3 bases are TGTGCCTGGAGTGTACTAGCACTTCGGAACACTGAAGCTTTCTTT. Translated: CAWSVLALRNTEAFF.

The chain couples TRBV5-6 to TRBJ2-7; 14 positions agree with TRBD2. Germline V lookup: CDR1 SGHDT, CDR2 YYEEEE. The CDR3 consists of 15 residues. The junction had 2 bases not matched to a gene; V was cut back by 3 bases and J by 3 bases. CDR3: CASSYGLAGGYEQYF. The CDR3, as DNA: TGTGCCAGCAGCTACGGACTAGCGGGAGGCTACGAGCAGTACTTC. The whole variable domain, filled in from reference TRBV5-6 and TRBJ2-7, reads DAGVTQSPTHLIKTRGQQVTLRCSPKSGHDTVSWYQQALGQGPQFIFQYYEEEERQRGNFPDRFSGHQFPNYSSELNVNALLLGDSALYLCASSYGLAGGYEQYFGPGTRLTVT.

The CDR3 bases are TGTGCCAGCAGCGTACTGCAGGGTGATGGCGAGCAGTACTTC. The encoded protein is CASSVLQGDGEQYF. This chain links TRBV9 with TRBJ2-7, with D maybe TRBD1 (5 bases). Trimming took off 1 base at V and 6 bases at J, with 14 bases between the two ends. The CDR3 runs to 14 residues. Germline assignment: CDR1 SGDLS and CDR2 YYNGEE.

This clone was observed a handful of times. The chain employs TRBV10-3 and TRBJ1-2, with D unresolved. CDR3 size: 17 residues. With 2 bases removed from V and 7 bases from J, the gap between germline ends came to 23 bases. Germline CDR1 is ENHRY and CDR2 is SYGVKD. The CDR3 sequence is CAISEIGGLWLSSGYTF. The DNA of the CDR3 is TGTGCCATCAGTGAGATAGGAGGGCTGTGGCTTTCGAGTGGCTACACCTTC.

The rearrangement uses TRBV15 and TRBJ2-1; 10 nucleotides match TRBD2. V gave up 1 base and J gave up 8 bases; unmatched junction bases: 11. Germline loops: CDR1 LNHNV, CDR2 YYDKDF (reference sequence). The CDR3 loop spans 17 amino acids. CDR3 bases: TGTGCCACCAGCAGAGGTAGGGCTAGCGGGGGCAACCATGAGCAGTTCTTC. This gives the protein CATSRGRASGGNHEQFF.

This chain uses TRBV21-1 with TRBJ2-2; the table's D gene call, TRBD2, was not cross checked with the DNA. TRBV21-1 is listed as a pseudogene. CDR3 length equals 16 residues. CDR3 protein: CASKGRGTPNTGELFF. The DNA of the CDR3 is TGTGCCAGCAAAGGGCGGGGAACCCCGAACACCGGGGAGCTGTTTTTT.

The chain couples TRBV6-1 to TRBJ2-5; 9 nucleotides align to TRBD2. The CDR3 covers 16 residues. Germline values: CDR1 MNHNS, CDR2 SASEGT. The trim removed 0 bases at V and 4 bases at J, leaving 6 bases unmatched. The CDR3 loop is CASSEAESAGGETQYF. Here the CDR3 DNA reads TGTGCCAGCAGTGAAGCAGAGTCAGCGGGGGGAGAGACCCAGTACTTC.

The gene calls are TRBV11-2 and TRBJ2-1, with D unresolved. Trimming cost V 3 bases and J 2 bases, with 14 bases left between them. CDR1 SGHAT and CDR2 FQNNGV come from the germline V gene. This CDR3 is 16 amino acids long. This chain's CDR3 is CASSFIRGAPYNEQFF. The CDR3 bases are TGTGCCAGCAGCTTCATACGCGGCGCCCCCTACAATGAGCAGTTCTTC.

About this clone: Other nucleotide sequences in the sample specify the same CDR3. V is TRBV7-2 and J is TRBJ1-1, with D tentatively TRBD1 (6 bases). The germline CDR1 and CDR2 sequences are SGHTA and FQGNSA. The CDR3 contains 15 residues. Trimming left V 1 base short and J 4 bases short, with 13 bases between. The CDR3 nucleotides read TGTGCCAGCAGCTTAGTCGGAAGAGGGGGCACTGAAGCTTTCTTT. Its translation is CASSLVGRGGTEAFF.

The V gene is TRBV5-3, the J gene TRBJ2-3, with D uncertain. TRBV5-3 falls under the ORF class, with uncertain function. There are 11 residues in the CDR3. Trimming left V 6 bases short and J 8 bases short, with 10 bases between. Here the CDR3 DNA reads TGTGCCAGAAAGTCCAGATTTACGCAGTATTTT. It specifies CARKSRFTQYF.

The V call is TRBV9, the J call TRBJ2-2; 7 bases match TRBD1. Germline-derived CDR1 and CDR2 are SGDLS and YYNGEE. V lost 4 bases, J lost 4 bases, and 10 bases stayed unmatched. The CDR3 contains 16 residues. CDR3 nucleotides: TGTGCCAGCAGCAAACAGGGGATTGGTGTCACCGGGGAGCTGTTTTTT. This codes for CASSKQGIGVTGELFF.

The V gene is TRBV7-2, the J gene TRBJ2-7, with 8 bases fitting TRBD2. V dropped 3 bases and J dropped 0; count of bases not matched to a gene: 10. The CDR3 spans 17 residues. Looked up from germline, CDR1 is SGHTA and CDR2 is FQGNSA. The CDR3: CASSLAPQLAGSYEQYF. CDR3 in DNA: TGTGCCAGCAGCTTGGCCCCCCAGCTAGCGGGCTCCTACGAGCAGTACTTC.

This chain links TRBV5-6 with TRBJ2-1; D call uncertain. Trimming left V 0 bases short and J 0 bases short, with 10 bases between. CDR3 length equals 16 residues. CDR1 and CDR2 from the germline V gene are SGHDT and YYEEEE. CDR3 residues: CASSLGTESSYNEQFF. CDR3 sequence (DNA): TGTGCCAGCAGCTTGGGAACAGAGAGCTCCTACAATGAGCAGTTCTTC.

J is TRBJ2-1 and V is TRBV6-6; the D gene is possibly TRBD2 (6 bases). Trimming took 6 bases from V and 9 from J, leaving 15 bases between them. The length of the CDR3 is 13 residues. Germline loops: CDR1 MNHNY, CDR2 SVGAGI (reference sequence). The CDR3: CASSLGGGGEQFF. The DNA for the CDR3 is TGTGCCAGCAGCCTCGGGGGTGGAGGTGAGCAGTTCTTC.

J is TRBJ2-5 and V is TRBV5-6; 7 nucleotides match TRBD2. In germline, CDR1 is SGHDT, CDR2 YYEEEE. This CDR3 is 12 amino acids long. Unmatched junction bases numbered 10, after V lost 6 bases and J lost 11 bases. The CDR3 bases are TGTGCCAGCACCGTATGGGGGGGGGAGCAGTACTTC. Amino acids: CASTVWGGEQYF.

The CDR3 nucleotides are TGTGCCAGCAGCCCTACAGAAAACTATGGCTACACCTTC. Translating it yields CASSPTENYGYTF. V and J are TRBV7-9 and TRBJ1-2; D is ambiguous. V was pared by 5 bases and J by 2 bases, with 9 bases between. The CDR3 sequence is 13 residues long. Germline V gene lookup returns CDR1 SEHNR and CDR2 FQNEAQ (reference sequence).

The rearrangement links TRBV5-1 to TRBJ2-5; 14 positions agree with TRBD2. V trimming: 4 bases; J trimming: 4 bases; junction bases outside the gene matches: 12. Germline V gene sequence: CDR1 SGHRS, CDR2 YFSETQ. The CDR3 runs 18 residues. The CDR3 DNA reads TGCGCCAGCAGCCCCCAGAGGACTAGCGGGGGGCGGGGAGAGACCCAGTACTTC. This encodes CASSPQRTSGGRGETQYF.

The rearrangement links TRBV27 to TRBJ2-1; TRBD2 matches at 12 bases. Trimming at V came to 0 bases and at J to 7 bases, leaving 4 bases not matched to a gene. This CDR3 has 16 residues. The V gene's germline CDR1 is MNHEY and CDR2 SMNVEV (reference sequence). The CDR3 nucleotides read TGTGCCAGCAGTTTATCGGTGCTAGCGGGAGGGAATGAGCAGTTCTTC. It translates to CASSLSVLAGGNEQFF.

V and J are TRBV7-9 and TRBJ2-7; D is unclear. Trimming left V 2 bases short and J 5 bases short, with 13 bases between. Germline V lookup: CDR1 SEHNR, CDR2 FQNEAQ (reference sequence). The CDR3 is made up of 14 amino acids. The CDR3 DNA reads as TGTGCCAGCAGCTTAATGGCCTCGAGCGACGAGCAGTACTTC. It codes for CASSLMASSDEQYF.

The chain uses TRBV29-1 and TRBJ2-7; 9 bases match TRBD1. CDR1 is SQVTM, CDR2 ANQGSEA, per germline. Trimming cost V 3 bases and J 4 bases; bases outside gene matches: 4. The CDR3 contains 13 residues. The CDR3 DNA reads as TGCAGCGTTGAGCCGACAGGGGGTTACGAGCAGTACTTC. Translation: CSVEPTGGYEQYF.